This T cell receptor (beta chain) appears in the sequencing data of a study of chemoradiotherapy in HPV16-positive cancers. The table came from immunoSEQ multiplex PCR; TCRdb's copy has only in-frame clones and leaves some out. The sample includes 13,000 or so clones, just under 70% of them seen just once. Repeated repertoire sampling spanned the course of chemoradiotherapy. This clone showed up just a few times. What it binds is unknown. This CDR3 is built from 13 residues. Looked up from germline, CDR1 is SNHLY and CDR2 is FYNNEI. Trimming shortened V by 7 bases and J by 3 bases, and 11 bases separated the two germline ends. Study-wide points: During treatment, candidate HPV-specific clones and E7-related motifs expanded in tumor.

This chain connects TRBV2 to TRBJ2-3; D may match TRBD1 or TRBD2 (6 bases each). The sample was collected from a patient who underwent chemoradiotherapy. The TCR sequence derives from a human donor with HPV-associated anogenital cancer. The CDR3: CASNGGPTDTQYF. In nucleotides, the CDR3 is TGTGCCAGCAACGGGGGCCCAACAGATACGCAGTATTTT.